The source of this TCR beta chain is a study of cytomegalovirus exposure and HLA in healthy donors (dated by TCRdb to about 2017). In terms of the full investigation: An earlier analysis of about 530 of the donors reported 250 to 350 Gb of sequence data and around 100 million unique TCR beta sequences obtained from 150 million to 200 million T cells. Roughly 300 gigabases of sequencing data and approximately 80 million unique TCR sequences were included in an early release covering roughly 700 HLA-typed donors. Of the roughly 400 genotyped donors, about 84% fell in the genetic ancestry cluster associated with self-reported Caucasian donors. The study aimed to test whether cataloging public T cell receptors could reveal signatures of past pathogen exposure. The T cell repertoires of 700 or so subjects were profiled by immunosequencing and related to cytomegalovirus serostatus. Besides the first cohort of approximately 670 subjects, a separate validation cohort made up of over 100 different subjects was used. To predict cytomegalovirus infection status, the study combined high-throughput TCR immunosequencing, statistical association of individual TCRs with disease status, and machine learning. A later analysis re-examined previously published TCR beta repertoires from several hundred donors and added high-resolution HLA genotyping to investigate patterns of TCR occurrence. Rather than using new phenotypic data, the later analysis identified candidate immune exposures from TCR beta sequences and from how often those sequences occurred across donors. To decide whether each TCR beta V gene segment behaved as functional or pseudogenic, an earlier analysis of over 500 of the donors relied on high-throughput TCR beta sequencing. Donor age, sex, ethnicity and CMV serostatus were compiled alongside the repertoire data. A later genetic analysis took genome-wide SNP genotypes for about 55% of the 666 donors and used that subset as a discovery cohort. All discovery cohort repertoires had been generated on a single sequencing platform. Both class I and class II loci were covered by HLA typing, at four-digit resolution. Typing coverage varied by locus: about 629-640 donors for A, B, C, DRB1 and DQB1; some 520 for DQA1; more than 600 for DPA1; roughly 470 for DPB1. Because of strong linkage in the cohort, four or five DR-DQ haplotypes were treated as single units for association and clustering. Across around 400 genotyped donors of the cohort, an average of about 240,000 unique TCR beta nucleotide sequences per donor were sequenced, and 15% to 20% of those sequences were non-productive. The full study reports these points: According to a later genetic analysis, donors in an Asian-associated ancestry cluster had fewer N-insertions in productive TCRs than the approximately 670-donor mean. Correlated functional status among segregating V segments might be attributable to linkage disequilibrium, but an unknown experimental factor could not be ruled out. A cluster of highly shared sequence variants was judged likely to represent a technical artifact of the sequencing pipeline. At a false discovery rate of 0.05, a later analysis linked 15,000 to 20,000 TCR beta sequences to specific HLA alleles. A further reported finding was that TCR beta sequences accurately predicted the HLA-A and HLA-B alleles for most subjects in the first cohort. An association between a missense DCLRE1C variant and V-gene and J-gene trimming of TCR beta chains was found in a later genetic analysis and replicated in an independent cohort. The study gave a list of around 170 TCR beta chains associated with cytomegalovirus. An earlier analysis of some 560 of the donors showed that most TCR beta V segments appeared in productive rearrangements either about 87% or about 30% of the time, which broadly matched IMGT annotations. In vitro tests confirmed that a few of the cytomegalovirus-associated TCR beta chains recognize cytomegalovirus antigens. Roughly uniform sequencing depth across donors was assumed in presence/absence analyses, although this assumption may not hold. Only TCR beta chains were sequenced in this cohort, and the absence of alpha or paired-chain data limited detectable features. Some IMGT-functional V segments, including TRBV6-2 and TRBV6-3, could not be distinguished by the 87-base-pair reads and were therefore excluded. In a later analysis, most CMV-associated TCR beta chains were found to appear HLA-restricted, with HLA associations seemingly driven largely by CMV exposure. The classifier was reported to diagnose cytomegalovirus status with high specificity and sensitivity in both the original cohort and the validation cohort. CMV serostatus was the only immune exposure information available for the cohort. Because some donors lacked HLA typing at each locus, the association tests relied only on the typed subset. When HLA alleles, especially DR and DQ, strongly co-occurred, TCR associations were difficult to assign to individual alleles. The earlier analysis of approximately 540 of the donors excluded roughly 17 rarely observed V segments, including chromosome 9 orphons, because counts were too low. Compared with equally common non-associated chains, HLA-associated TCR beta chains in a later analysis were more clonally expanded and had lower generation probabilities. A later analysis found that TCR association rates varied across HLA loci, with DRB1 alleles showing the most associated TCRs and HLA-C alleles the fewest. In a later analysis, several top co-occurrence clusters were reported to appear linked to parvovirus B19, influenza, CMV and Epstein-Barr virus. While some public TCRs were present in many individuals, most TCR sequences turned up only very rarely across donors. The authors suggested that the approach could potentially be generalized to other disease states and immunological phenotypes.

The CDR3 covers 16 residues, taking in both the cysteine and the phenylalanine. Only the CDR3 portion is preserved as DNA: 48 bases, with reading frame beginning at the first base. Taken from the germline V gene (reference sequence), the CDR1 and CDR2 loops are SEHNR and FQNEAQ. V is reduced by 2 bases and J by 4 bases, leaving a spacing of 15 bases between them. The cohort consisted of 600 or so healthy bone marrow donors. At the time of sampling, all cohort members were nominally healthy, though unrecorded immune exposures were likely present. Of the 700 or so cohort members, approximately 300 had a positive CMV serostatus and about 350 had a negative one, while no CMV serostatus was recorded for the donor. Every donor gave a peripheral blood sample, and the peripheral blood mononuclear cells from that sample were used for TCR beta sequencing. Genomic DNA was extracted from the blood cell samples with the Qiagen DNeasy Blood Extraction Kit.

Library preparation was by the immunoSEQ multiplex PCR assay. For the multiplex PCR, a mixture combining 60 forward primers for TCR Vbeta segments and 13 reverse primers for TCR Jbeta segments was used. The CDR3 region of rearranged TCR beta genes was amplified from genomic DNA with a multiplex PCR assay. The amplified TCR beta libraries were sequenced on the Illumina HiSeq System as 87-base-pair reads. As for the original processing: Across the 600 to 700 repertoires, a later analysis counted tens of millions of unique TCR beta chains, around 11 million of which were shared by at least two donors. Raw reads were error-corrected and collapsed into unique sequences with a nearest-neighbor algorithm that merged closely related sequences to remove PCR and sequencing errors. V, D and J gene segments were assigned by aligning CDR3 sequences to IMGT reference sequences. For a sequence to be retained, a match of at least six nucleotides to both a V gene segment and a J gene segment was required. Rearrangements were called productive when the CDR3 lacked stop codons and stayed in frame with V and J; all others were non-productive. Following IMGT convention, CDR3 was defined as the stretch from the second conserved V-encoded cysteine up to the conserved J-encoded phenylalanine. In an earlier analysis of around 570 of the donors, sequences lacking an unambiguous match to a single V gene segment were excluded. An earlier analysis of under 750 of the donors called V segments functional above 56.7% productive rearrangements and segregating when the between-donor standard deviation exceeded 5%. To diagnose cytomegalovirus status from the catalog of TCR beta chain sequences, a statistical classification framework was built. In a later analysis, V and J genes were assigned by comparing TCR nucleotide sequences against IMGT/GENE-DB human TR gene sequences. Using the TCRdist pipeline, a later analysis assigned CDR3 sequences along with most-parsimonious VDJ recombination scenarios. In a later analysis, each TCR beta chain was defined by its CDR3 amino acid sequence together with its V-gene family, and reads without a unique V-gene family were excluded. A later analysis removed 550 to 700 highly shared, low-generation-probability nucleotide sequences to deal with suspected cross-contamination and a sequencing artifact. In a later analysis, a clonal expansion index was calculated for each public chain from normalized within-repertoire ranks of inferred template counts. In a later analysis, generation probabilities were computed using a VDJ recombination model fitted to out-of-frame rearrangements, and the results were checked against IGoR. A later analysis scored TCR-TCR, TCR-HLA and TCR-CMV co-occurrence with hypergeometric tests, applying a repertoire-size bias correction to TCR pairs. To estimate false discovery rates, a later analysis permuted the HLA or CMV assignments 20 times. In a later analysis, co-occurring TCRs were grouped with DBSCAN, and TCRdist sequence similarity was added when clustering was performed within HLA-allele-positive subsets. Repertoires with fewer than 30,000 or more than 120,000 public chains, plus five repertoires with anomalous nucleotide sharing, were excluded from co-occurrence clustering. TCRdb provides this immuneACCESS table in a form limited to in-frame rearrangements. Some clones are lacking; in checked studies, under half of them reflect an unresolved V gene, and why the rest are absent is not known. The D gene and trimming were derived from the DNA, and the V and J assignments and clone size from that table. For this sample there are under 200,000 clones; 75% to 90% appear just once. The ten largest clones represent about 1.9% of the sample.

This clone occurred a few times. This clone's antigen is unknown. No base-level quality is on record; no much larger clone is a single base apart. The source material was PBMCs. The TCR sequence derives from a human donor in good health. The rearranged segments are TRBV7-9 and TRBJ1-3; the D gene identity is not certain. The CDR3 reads CASSLLPPGSGNTIYF. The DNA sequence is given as TGTGCCAGCAGCTTACTACCCCCGGGGAGCGGAAACACCATATATTTT.